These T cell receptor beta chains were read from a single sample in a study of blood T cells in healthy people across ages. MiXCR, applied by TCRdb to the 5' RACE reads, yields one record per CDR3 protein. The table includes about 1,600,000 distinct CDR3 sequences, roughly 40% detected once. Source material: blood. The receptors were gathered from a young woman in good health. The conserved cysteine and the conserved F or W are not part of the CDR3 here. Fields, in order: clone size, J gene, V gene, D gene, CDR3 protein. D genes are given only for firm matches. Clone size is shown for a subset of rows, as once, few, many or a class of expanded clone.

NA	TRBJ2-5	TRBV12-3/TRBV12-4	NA	ASSTGWGTQY
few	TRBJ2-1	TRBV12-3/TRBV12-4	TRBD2	ASSPSGTTGNEQF
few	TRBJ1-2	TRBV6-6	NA	ASGGAYGYT
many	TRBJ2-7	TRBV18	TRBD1	ASSPRTGGPYEQY
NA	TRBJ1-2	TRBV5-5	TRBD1	ASSQTPGQVRGT
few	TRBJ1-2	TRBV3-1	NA	ASSQQTSPYGYT
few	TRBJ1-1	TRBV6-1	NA	ASSDQPSPVGAF
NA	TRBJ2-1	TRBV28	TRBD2	ASSLSGRPGEQF
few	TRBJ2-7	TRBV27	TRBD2	ASSLYSGRAYEQY
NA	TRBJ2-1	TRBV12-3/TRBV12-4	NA	ASSPPPARTSYNEQF
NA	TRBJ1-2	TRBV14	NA	ASSLGPRRGPGYT
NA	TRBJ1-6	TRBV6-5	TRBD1	AGSYYTGAPNSPLH
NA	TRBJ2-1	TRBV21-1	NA	ASSKSKESSYNEQF
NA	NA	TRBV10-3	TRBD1	AINPGTAYEQY
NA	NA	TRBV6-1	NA	ASSPVLYDEQY
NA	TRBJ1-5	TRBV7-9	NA	ASSLGAALGNQPQH
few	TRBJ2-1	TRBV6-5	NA	ATSGNEQF
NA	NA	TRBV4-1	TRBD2	ASSPLAESSYNEQY
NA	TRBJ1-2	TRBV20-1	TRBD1	SARDRGGTGSNYGYT
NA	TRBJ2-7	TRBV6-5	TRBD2	ASSYGTSGPYEQY
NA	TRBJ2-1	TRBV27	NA	ASSLSTRGRDYEQF
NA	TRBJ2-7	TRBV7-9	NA	ASSADGGRSYEQY
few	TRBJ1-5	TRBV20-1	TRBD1	SASDRVGGQPQH
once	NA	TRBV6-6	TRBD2	ASSATSGRYYEQY
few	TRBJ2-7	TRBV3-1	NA	ASSQDPSTSLEQY
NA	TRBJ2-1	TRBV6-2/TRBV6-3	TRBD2	ASSAPGIAGGRNEQF
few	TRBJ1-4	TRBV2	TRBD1	ASSVRQQGAREKLF
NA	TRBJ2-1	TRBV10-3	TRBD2	AIRATGTSGSSYNEQF
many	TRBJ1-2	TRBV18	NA	ASSPPESGGDYGYT
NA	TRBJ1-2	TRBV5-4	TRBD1	ASSPPGTGGYGYT
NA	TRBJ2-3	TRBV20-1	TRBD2	SATRSGGSNTDTQY
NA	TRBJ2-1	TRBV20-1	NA	SARGLGRSYNEQF
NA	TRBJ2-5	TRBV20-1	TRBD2	SASRALAEETQY
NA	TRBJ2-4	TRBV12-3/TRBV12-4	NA	ASSLVAAGPHRGNIQY
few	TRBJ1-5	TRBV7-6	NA	ASSLGQSYSNQPQH
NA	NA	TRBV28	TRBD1	ASSLTPLRTGDGYEQY
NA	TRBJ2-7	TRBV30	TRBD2	AWSRGESYEQY
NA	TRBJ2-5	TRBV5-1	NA	ASSTGTGKETQN
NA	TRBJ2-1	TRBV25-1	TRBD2	ASGAAGGNEQF
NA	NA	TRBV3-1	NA	ASSPADSNSYEQY
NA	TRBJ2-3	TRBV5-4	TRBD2	ASSMGASGRTDTQY
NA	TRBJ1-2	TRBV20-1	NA	SGKNYGYT
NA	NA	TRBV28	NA	ASSLPGDLGQNIQY
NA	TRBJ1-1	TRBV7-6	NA	ASSLGSYMNTEAF
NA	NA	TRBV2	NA	ASSEVETYNEQY
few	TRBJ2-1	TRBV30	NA	AWSVSGWGNEQF
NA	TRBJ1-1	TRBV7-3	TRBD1	ASSRRQGSTEAF
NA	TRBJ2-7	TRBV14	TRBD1	ASSQDGGTGQEQY
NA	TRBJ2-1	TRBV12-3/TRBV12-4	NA	ASRIRTVYNEQF
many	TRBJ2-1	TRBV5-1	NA	ASSLGGFSYNEQF
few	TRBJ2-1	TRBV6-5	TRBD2	ASRPGGIYNEQF
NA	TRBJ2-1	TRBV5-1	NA	ASSRVLGIGYNEQF
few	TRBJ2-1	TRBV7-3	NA	ASSLTPTRNEQF
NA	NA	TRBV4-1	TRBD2	ASNLLSGTNYNEQY
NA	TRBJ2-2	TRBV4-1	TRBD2	VSSPRERGTGELF
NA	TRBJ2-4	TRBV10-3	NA	AISGGVGTKNIQY